These 6 T cell receptor beta chains share one sample of origin, sequenced in a study of molecular identifiers for immune sequencing clone quantification (dated by TCRdb to between 2017 and 2018). Library prep was done by PCR. TCRdb shows the sequencer as Illumina HiSeq 4000. The public reads were quality trimmed at Q25 with fastp and then assembled into clones with MiXCR by TCRdb, keeping productive beta chains. For every CDR3 protein sequence, its rows merge into one entry that carries the most common genes and DNA. Here the sample has some 320,000 distinct CDR3 sequences; 20% to 25% occur a single time. Jointly, the top ten make up more than 0.8% of the sample. Material for sequencing was naive CD8+ T cells from blood, with Jurkat cell RNA spiked in. This specimen's cell subset or site label, per the study, means: FACS-sorted CD8+CD4-CCR7+CD45RA+ naive T cells. All receptors derive from a human donor in good health. Some libraries in this study had Jurkat cell RNA spiked in.

With respect to this clonotype: This may be a read error: a much more frequent sequence differs by one nucleotide. The rearrangement links TRBV5-3 to TRBJ2-7; TRBD2 matches 8 bases. TRBV5-3 is an open reading frame whose function is uncertain. This CDR3 region has 13 residues. J lost 3 bases, V lost 8 bases, and 7 bases had no gene match. The CDR3 loop is CASGGTSLYEQYF. CDR3 sequence (DNA): TGTGCCAGCGGCGGGACTAGTCTCTACGAGCAGTACTTC.

This clonotype turned up a few times. V and J are TRBV11-2 and TRBJ2-5, with TRBD2 matching over 12 bases. CDR1 is SGHAT and CDR2 is FQNNGV in the germline V gene. V lost 2 bases to trimming and J lost 2 bases; unmatched junction nucleotides: 12. CDR3 length equals 19 residues. The CDR3 sequence is CASSLNKLAGGPGQETQYF. The DNA of the CDR3 is TGTGCCAGCAGCTTAAACAAGCTAGCGGGAGGGCCGGGGCAAGAGACCCAGTACTTC. Full variable domain (remainder filled in from reference TRBV11-2 and TRBJ2-5): EAGVAQSPRYKIIEKRQSVAFWCNPISGHATLYWYQQILGQGPKLLIQFQNNGVVDDSQLPKDRFSAERLKGVDSTLKIQPAKLEDSAVYLCASSLNKLAGGPGQETQYFGPGTRLLVL.

Comments on this clonotype: A much more abundant neighbour one base away suggests this may be a read error. The chain uses TRBV12-3 or TRBV12-4 and TRBJ1-5; D unresolved. Trimming pared 1 base from V and 6 bases from J, leaving 10 bases between. This CDR3 has 14 residues. This CDR3 is CASSLDVASQPQHF. The CDR3 DNA is TGTGCCAGCAGTTTAGATGTGGCTAGTCAGCCCCAGCATTTT.

This clonotype was detected many times. This rearrangement joins TRBV7-8 to TRBJ1-1; 7 nucleotides line up with TRBD1. The germline gives CDR1 SGHVS, CDR2 FQNEAQ. The CDR3 covers 16 residues. V shed 4 bases, J shed 5 bases, and the junction held 13 bases outside the gene matches. CDR3: CASSSPGGDGTTEAFF. The DNA of the CDR3 is TGTGCCAGCAGCTCCCCAGGGGGGGACGGGACGACTGAAGCTTTCTTT.

As to this clonotype: This may stem from a read error, because a much larger clone lies one nucleotide away. The rearrangement uses TRBV20-1 and TRBJ2-2, with a weak D call TRBD2 (6 bases). The CDR3 is 15 residues long. CDR1 is DFQATT and CDR2 is SNEGSKA in the germline V gene (reference sequence). The V end lost 6 bases, the J end lost 5 bases, and 19 bases lay between the germline ends. CDR3 coding DNA: TGCAGTGCGGCCCCGGACGGGGGTCCTACCGGGGAGCTGTTTTTT. Its protein is CSAAPDGGPTGELFF.

This clonotype was observed at least ten times. The rearrangement uses TRBV11-2 and TRBJ2-5; TRBD2 matches 7 bases. With V trimmed by 5 bases and J by 9 bases, 12 bases remained unmatched. Germline assignment: CDR1 SGHAT and CDR2 FQNNGV. The CDR3 sequence is 14 residues long. The CDR3 protein is CASSLRSGGDSQYF. The CDR3 DNA is TGTGCCAGCAGCCTCAGGTCGGGGGGTGACTCCCAGTACTTC.